This T cell receptor beta chain was obtained from a study of CD8+ T cells in alopecia areata. In each case, RNA was isolated and then reverse transcribed into cDNA as the sequencing template. The protocol was immunoSEQ multiplex PCR, while the TCRdb copy is restricted to in-frame clones and leaves out a portion. The data show more than 95,000 clones, with 41% seen just once and 1% to 1.5% held by the top ten. CDR1 LGHNA and CDR2 YNFKEQ come from the germline V gene. Trimming removed 0 bases from V and 1 base from J, with 14 bases in between. CDR3 length: 17 residues. This clone has just a few counts. The chain carries TRBV4-2 and TRBJ2-3; tentatively, D is TRBD2 (5 bases). The sample comprised CD4+ T cells sorted from blood. The source of this sequence is a human donor with alopecia areata. CDR3 residues: CASSQEVVGSGTDTQYF. The DNA of the CDR3 is TGTGCCAGCAGCCAAGAAGTGGTCGGTAGCGGCACAGATACGCAGTATTTT.